Listed below are T cell receptor beta chains from one sample, sequenced in a study of blood T cells in healthy people across ages. TCRdb fed the 5' RACE reads into MiXCR, producing one record per CDR3 protein. In the table there are roughly 560,000 distinct CDR3 sequences, around 24% of which are singletons. The sample was also reused in another study, on T cells of mothers and their children.

What was sequenced was blood. The receptors come from a boy younger than 18 in good health. The CDR3 runs from the conserved cysteine through the conserved F or W. The D gene is left open where the match is weak. Part of the rows lack a size; the others show once, few, many or a class for expanded clones.

NA,15,TRBV11-2,TRBJ2-7,few,CASSLEVGGPNEQYF,TGTGCCAGCAGCTTAGAAGTTGGTGGGCCCAACGAGCAGTACTTC
NA,17,TRBV4-1,TRBJ2-5,NA,CASSQGLTEPLQETQYF,TGCGCCAGCAGCCAAGGGTTAACAGAACCCCTTCAAGAGACCCAGTACTTC
NA,12,TRBV5-6,TRBJ1-4,NA,CATGRANEKLFF,TGTGCCACCGGGCGGGCTAATGAAAAACTGTTTTTT
TRBD2,17,TRBV19,TRBJ2-1,few,CASSSRALAVSYNEQFF,TGTGCCAGTAGTTCTAGGGCACTAGCGGTTTCCTACAATGAGCAGTTCTTC
NA,16,TRBV7-2,TRBJ2-5,few,CASSLVGGTPVLAQYF,TGTGCCAGCAGCTTAGTGGGGGGGACACCAGTTTTGGCCCAGTACTTC
NA,16,TRBV28,TRBJ2-7,NA,CATSGAFFRLRFEQYF,TGTGCCACCTCAGGGGCATTCTTTCGACTACGTTTCGAGCAGTACTTC
NA,14,TRBV20-1,TRBJ2-7,NA,CSARSTGNLLEQYF,TGCAGTGCTAGGTCGACAGGTAATCTACTAGAGCAGTACTTC
NA,15,TRBV20-1,TRBJ1-5,few,CSAGEIGGRNQPQHF,TGCAGTGCTGGGGAGATAGGGGGGAGGAATCAGCCCCAGCATTTT
NA,15,TRBV7-2,TRBJ2-3,few,CASKWTGGRTDTQYF,TGTGCCAGCAAATGGACCGGAGGGCGCACAGATACGCAGTATTTT
TRBD1,14,TRBV28,TRBJ1-1,NA,CASRAGGGAAEAFF,TGTGCCAGCAGAGCAGGAGGGGGCGCGGCTGAAGCTTTCTTT
NA,15,TRBV14,TRBJ2-5,NA,CASSQESGLIETQYF,TGTGCCAGCAGCCAAGAGTCCGGTTTGATAGAGACCCAGTACTTC
TRBD1,19,TRBV28,TRBJ2-4,few,CASSFGILSDRVAKNIQYF,TGTGCCAGCAGTTTCGGGATCCTGTCCGACAGGGTGGCCAAAAACATTCAGTACTTC
TRBD1,13,TRBV6-6,TRBJ1-2,NA,CASMGQGAGGYTF,TGTGCCAGTATGGGACAGGGGGCGGGAGGCTACACCTTC
NA,15,TRBV7-9,TRBJ2-1,few,CASSLAEARENEQFF,TGTGCCAGCAGCTTAGCCGAGGCCAGGGAAAATGAGCAGTTCTTC
TRBD2,15,TRBV20-1,TRBJ2-2,NA,CSARWARAGTGELFF,TGCAGTGCTAGATGGGCTAGAGCGGGGACCGGGGAGCTGTTTTTT
NA,16,TRBV4-3,TRBJ2-5,NA,CASSRGTLLYQETQYF,TGCGCCAGCAGCCGCGGGACTCTCCTGTACCAAGAGACCCAGTACTTC
NA,14,TRBV30,TRBJ1-1,NA,CAWSGAAMNTEAFF,TGTGCCTGGAGTGGGGCAGCCATGAACACTGAAGCTTTCTTT
TRBD2,17,TRBV7-2,TRBJ2-3,NA,CASSLALTSGGTDTQYF,TGTGCCAGCAGCTTAGCCCTCACTAGCGGGGGCACAGATACGCAGTATTTT
TRBD2,13,TRBV27,TRBJ2-4,few,CASSRTGGALLYF,TGTGCCAGCAGTAGAACGGGAGGGGCCCTTCTGTACTTC
TRBD1,16,TRBV7-3,TRBJ2-5,many,CASSLSQGASRETQYF,TGTGCCAGCAGCTTAAGTCAGGGGGCGAGTCGAGAGACCCAGTACTTC
TRBD1,20,TRBV28,TRBJ2-1,NA,CASSIDRGRSGPRVANEQFF,TGTGCCAGCAGCATCGACAGGGGGCGTAGCGGGCCTCGAGTAGCGAATGAGCAGTTCTTC
NA,15,TRBV18,TRBJ2-5,few,CASSPMVASLETQYF,TGTGCCAGCTCCCCGATGGTAGCATCCCTAGAGACCCAGTACTTC
TRBD2,16,TRBV11-2,TRBJ2-3,NA,CASSLSLAGDTDTQYF,TGTGCCAGCAGCTTAAGTCTAGCGGGGGACACAGATACGCAGTATTTT
NA,13,TRBV7-2,TRBJ2-3,few,CASSKQGTDTQYF,TGTGCCAGCAGCAAACAGGGTACAGATACGCAGTATTTT
NA,14,TRBV5-1,TRBJ2-7,NA,CASSLGLPGYEQYF,TGCGCCAGCAGCTTGGGACTACCAGGCTACGAGCAGTACTTC
TRBD2,15,TRBV3-1,TRBJ2-3,NA,CASGVAGPPTDTQYF,TGTGCCAGCGGTGTAGCGGGTCCCCCCACAGATACGCAGTATTTT